The rows below give T cell receptor beta chains drawn from one sample of a study of blood T cell repertoires in COVID-19. Repertoires were generated with immunoSEQ multiplex PCR, while TCRdb's copy carries only in-frame clones and drops some. In the table there are approximately 260,000 clones, around 92% of which are singletons. The sample comprised PBMCs or T cells enriched from blood (not recorded which). The receptors were gathered from a woman between 55 and 75 years old who had recovered from COVID-19. Both conserved end residues are trimmed from each CDR3. A D gene is named only where the DNA matches it firmly.

J gene	D gene	V gene	CDR3 protein
TRBJ2-7	TRBD1	TRBV7-2	ASSFGTAPYEQY
TRBJ2-5	NA	TRBV11-1	ASSSGHQETQY
TRBJ1-1	TRBD1	TRBV27	ASSRDRGMTEAF
TRBJ2-7	TRBD1	TRBV6-5	ASGTDRDSLYEQY
TRBJ2-3	TRBD1	TRBV18	ASSRKGQGNTDTQY
TRBJ2-1	TRBD2	TRBV10-3	AIRGGGQNEQF
TRBJ2-5	NA	TRBV7-7	ASSVGLIQETQY
TRBJ1-5	NA	TRBV10-2	ASSETVGQPQH
TRBJ1-6	NA	TRBV28	ASSLWRGGSSSPLH
TRBJ2-2	NA	TRBV28	ASSSLGLYTGELF
TRBJ2-7	NA	TRBV6-5	ASSIPGGSYEQY
TRBJ2-2	TRBD2	TRBV4-1	ASSRLAGAFGELF
TRBJ1-6	NA	TRBV30	AWSVPGRDDSPLH
TRBJ1-2	TRBD1	TRBV9	ASSVTHRGTNGYT
TRBJ2-3	TRBD2	TRBV24-1	ATSDPVQESGITDTQY
TRBJ1-1	NA	TRBV2	AVGGLRGTEAF
TRBJ2-3	NA	TRBV9	ASSALLADTQY
TRBJ2-7	TRBD1	TRBV6-4	ASTPDRGHEQY
TRBJ2-5	TRBD2	TRBV5-1	ASSPRGSGGAYPVETQY
TRBJ1-1	NA	TRBV28	ASSLPTATIKREAF
TRBJ2-3	NA	TRBV6-6	ASSYVTRSTDTQY
TRBJ1-6	TRBD1	TRBV12-3/TRBV12-4	ASTHRQGSPLH
TRBJ2-2	NA	TRBV19	ASQSRRDTGELF
TRBJ1-6	TRBD1	TRBV19	ATWDRGNSPLH
TRBJ1-2	NA	TRBV6-5	ATVTFKQAIYGYT
TRBJ1-2	TRBD1	TRBV5-6	ASRPGQGAGGYT